This T cell receptor (beta chain) was observed in a study of T cells in Graves' hyperthyroidism and ophthalmopathy. This clonotype occurred many times. What it recognizes is unknown. Findings and caveats of the study: The model foresaw ophthalmopathy a median 6.5 months prior to onset.

Template material for amplifying TCR beta CDR3 regions consisted of RNA transcripts. A set of HTBI primers served as the primers for a first-round RT-PCR of the TCR CDR3. In TCRdb, the multiplex PCR reads were re-called with MiXCR into one record per CDR3 protein. Altogether some 400,000 distinct CDR3 sequences are present, approximately 19% being singletons, with the ten largest covering around 4%. Material: blood. The source is a woman aged 18-35 years with Graves' hyperthyroidism.

CDR3 protein: CATSRETSQPQHF. In DNA form, the CDR3 reads TGTGCCACCAGCAGAGAGACCAGTCAGCCCCAGCATTTT. This chain links TRBV15 with TRBJ1-5; D not certain. With 0 bases removed from V and 6 bases from J, the gap between germline ends came to 6 bases. The germline CDR1 and CDR2 sequences are LNHNV and YYDKDF (reference sequence). The CDR3 is 13 residues long.